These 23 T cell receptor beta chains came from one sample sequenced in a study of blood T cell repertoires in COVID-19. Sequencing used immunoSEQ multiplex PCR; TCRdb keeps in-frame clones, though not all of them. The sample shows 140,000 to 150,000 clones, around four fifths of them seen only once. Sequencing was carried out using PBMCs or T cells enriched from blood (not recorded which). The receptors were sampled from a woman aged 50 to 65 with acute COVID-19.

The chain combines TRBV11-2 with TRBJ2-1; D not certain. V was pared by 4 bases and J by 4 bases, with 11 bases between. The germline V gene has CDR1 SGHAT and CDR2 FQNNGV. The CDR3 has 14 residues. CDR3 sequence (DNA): TGTGCCAGCAGCTACGAGGTGGCGTACAATGAGCAGTTCTTC. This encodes CASSYEVAYNEQFF.

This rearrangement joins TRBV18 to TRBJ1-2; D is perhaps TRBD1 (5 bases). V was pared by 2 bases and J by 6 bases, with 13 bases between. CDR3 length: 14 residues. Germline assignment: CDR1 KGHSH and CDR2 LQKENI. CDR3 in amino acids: CASSPNLDKDGYTF. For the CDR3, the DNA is TGTGCCAGCTCACCAAACTTGGACAAGGATGGCTACACCTTC.

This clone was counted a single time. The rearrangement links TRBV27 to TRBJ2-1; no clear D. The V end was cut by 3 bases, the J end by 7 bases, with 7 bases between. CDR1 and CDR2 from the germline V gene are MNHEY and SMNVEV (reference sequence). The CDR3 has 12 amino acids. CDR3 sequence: CASSFGGNEQFF. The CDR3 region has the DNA TGTGCCAGCAGTTTCGGTGGTAATGAGCAGTTCTTC.

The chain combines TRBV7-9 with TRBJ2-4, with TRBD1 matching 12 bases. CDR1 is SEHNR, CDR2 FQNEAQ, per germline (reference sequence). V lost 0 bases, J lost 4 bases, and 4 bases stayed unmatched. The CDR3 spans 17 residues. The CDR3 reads CASSLARDRGPKNIQYF. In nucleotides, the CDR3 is TGTGCCAGCAGCTTAGCTCGGGACAGGGGGCCGAAAAACATTCAGTACTTC.

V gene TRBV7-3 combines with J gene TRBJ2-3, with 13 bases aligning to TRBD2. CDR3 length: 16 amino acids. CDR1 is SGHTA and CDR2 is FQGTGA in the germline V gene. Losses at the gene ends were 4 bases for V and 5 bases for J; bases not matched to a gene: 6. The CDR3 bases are TGTGCCAGCAGCTCCACTAGCGGGAGGGGTGTAGATACGCAGTATTTT. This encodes CASSSTSGRGVDTQYF.

CDR3 sequence (DNA): TGTGCCAGCAGCCCTTCCGGGACTAGCGGGAGGGCCCTAGAGACCCAGTACTTC. The encoded protein is CASSPSGTSGRALETQYF. V usage is TRBV7-3 and J usage is TRBJ2-5; TRBD2 aligns across 16 bases. The germline CDR1 and CDR2 sequences are SGHTA and FQGTGA. The CDR3 has 18 amino acids. Unmatched junction bases numbered 10, after V lost 5 bases and J lost 4 bases.

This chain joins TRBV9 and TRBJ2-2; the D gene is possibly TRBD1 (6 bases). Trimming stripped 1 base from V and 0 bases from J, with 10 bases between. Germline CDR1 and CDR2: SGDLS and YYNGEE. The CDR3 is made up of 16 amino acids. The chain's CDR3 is CASSVQGTANTGELFF. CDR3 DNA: TGTGCCAGCAGCGTACAGGGGACCGCGAACACCGGGGAGCTGTTTTTT.

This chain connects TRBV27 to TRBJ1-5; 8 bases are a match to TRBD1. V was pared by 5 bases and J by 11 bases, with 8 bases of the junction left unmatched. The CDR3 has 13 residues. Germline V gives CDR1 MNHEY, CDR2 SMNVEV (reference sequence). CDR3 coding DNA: TGTGCCAGCAGTCCGCAGGGGGCGGATGCCCAGCATTTT. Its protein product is CASSPQGADAQHF.

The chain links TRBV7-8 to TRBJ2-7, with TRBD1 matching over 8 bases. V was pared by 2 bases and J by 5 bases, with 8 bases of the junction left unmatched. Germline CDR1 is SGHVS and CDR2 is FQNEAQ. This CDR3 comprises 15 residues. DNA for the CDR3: TGTGCCAGCAGCTTATCAGGGGGCGGGTTCCACGAGCAGTACTTC. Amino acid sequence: CASSLSGGGFHEQYF. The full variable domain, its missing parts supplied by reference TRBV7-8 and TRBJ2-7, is GAGVSQSPRYKVAKRGQDVALRCDPISGHVSLFWYQQALGQGPEFLTYFQNEAQLDKSGLPSDRFFAERPEGSVSTLKIQRTQQEDSAVYLCASSLSGGGFHEQYFGPGTRLTVT.

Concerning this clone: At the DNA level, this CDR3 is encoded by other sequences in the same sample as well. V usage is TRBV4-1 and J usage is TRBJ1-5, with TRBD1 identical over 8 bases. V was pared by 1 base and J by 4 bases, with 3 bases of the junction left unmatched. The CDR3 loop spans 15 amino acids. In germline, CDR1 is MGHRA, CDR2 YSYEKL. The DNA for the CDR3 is TGCGCCAGCAGCCAAGTTGGGACAGGAAATCAGCCCCAGCATTTT. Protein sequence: CASSQVGTGNQPQHF.

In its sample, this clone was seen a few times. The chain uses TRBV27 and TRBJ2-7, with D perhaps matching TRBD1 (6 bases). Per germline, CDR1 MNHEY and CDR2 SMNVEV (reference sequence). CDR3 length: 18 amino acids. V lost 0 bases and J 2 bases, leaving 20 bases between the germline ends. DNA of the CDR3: TGTGCCAGCAGTTTATCGTACTGGGACACAGGGTTGACCTACGAGCAGTACTTC. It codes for CASSLSYWDTGLTYEQYF.

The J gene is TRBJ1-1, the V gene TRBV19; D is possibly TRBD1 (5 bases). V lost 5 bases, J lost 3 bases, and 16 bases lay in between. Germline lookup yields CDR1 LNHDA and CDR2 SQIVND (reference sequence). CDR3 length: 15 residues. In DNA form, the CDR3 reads TGTGCCAGTAGTGCCCGGGACTTGAGGGACACTGAAGCTTTCTTT. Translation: CASSARDLRDTEAFF. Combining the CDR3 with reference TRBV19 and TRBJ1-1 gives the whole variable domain DGGITQSPKYLFRKEGQNVTLSCEQNLNHDAMYWYRQDPGQGLRLIYYSQIVNDFQKGDIAEGYSVSREKKESFPLTVTSAQKNPTAFYLCASSARDLRDTEAFFGQGTRLTVV.

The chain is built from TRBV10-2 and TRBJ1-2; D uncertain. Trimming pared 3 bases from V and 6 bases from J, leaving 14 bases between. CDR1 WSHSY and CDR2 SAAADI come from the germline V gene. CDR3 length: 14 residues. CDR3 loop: CASSDKYNTDGYTF. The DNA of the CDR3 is TGCGCCAGCAGTGATAAGTATAACACCGATGGCTACACCTTC.

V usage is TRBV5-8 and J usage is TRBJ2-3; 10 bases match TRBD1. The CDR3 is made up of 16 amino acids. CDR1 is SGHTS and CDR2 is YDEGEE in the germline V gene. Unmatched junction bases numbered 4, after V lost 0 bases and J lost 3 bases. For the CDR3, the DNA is TGTGCCAGCAGCTTGGGGTCGGGACAGGGGACAGATACGCAGTATTTT. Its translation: CASSLGSGQGTDTQYF.

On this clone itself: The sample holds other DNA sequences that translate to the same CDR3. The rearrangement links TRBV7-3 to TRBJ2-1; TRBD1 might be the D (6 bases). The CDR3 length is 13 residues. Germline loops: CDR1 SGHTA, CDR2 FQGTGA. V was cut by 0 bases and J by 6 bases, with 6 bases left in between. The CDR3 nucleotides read TGTGCCAGCAGCTTAACAGGGGGCAATGAGCAGTTCTTC. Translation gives CASSLTGGNEQFF.

As DNA, the CDR3 is TGTGCCAGCAGCTCGAGACAGGTTCGAAGGACCGGGGAGCTGTTTTTT. Residues: CASSSRQVRRTGELFF. This chain connects TRBV11-3 to TRBJ2-2; tentatively, D is TRBD1 (6 bases). Germline values: CDR1 SGHNT, CDR2 YENEEA. The CDR3 covers 16 residues. Deletions cut 4 bases from V and 5 bases from J, with 17 bases between.

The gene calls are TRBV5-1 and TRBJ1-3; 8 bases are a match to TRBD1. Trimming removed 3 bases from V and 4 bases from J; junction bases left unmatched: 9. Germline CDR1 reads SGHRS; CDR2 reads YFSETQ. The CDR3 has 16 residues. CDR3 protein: CASSYDRTGPGNTIYF. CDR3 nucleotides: TGCGCCAGCAGCTATGACAGGACAGGGCCAGGAAACACCATATATTTT. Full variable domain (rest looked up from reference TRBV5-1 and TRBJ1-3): KAGVTQTPRYLIKTRGQQVTLSCSPISGHRSVSWYQQTPGQGLQFLFEYFSETQRNKGNFPGRFSGRQFSNSRSEMNVSTLELGDSALYLCASSYDRTGPGNTIYFGEGSWLTVV.

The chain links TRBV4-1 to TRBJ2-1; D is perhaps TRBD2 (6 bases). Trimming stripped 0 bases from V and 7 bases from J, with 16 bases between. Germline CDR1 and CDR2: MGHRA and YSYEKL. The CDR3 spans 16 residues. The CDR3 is CASSQEMGGAGNEQFF. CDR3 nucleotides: TGCGCCAGCAGCCAAGAAATGGGGGGTGCGGGGAATGAGCAGTTCTTC.

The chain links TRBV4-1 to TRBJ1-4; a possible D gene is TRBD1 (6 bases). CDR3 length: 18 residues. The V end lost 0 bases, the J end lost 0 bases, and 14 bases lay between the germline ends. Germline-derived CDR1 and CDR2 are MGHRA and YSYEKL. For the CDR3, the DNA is TGCGCCAGCAGCCAAGACGCCAGGGGCCCTGCAACTAATGAAAAACTGTTTTTT. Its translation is CASSQDARGPATNEKLFF.

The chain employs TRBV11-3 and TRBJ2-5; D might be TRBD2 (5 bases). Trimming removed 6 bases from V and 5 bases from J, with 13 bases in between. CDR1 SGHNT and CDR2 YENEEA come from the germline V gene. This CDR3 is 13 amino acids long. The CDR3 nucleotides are TGTGCCAGCAGACGGACGGGATCGGAGACCCAGTACTTC. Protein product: CASRRTGSETQYF.

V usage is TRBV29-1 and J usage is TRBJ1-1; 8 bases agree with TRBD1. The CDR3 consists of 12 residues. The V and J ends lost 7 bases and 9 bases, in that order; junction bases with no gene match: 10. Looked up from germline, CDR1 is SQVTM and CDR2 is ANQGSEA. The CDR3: CSARVGDRQAFF. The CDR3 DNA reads TGCAGCGCTAGAGTGGGGGACAGGCAAGCTTTCTTT.

The CDR3 DNA reads TGTGCCAGCAGCTTAGGTTCGCAGGGGCAGACTGAAGCTTTCTTT. As protein: CASSLGSQGQTEAFF. This sequence joins TRBV7-3 and TRBJ1-1; perhaps TRBD1 as D (6 bases). There are 15 residues in the CDR3. Deletions cut 2 bases from V and 5 bases from J, with 15 bases between. The germline gives CDR1 SGHTA, CDR2 FQGTGA.

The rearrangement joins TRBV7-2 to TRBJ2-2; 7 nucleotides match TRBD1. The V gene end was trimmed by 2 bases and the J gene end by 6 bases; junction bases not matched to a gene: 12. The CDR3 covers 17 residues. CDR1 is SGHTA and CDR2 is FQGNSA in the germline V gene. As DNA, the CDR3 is TGTGCCAGCAGCTTAAGGGAACAGGGGTTCAAGCCCGGGGAGCTGTTTTTT. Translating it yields CASSLREQGFKPGELFF.